The 13 T cell receptor beta chains below were found in one sample sequenced in a study of blood T cell repertoires in COVID-19. Profiled with immunoSEQ multiplex PCR; TCRdb holds only in-frame clones, not every one. The sample records 120,000 to 150,000 clones, almost 90% being singletons. The sample consisted of peripheral blood. Every receptor here comes from a human donor in a cohort sampled during active COVID-19.

This chain joins TRBV19 and TRBJ2-2; TRBD2 agrees at 13 bases. The trim removed 3 bases at V and 4 bases at J, leaving 8 bases unmatched. Germline CDR1 is LNHDA and CDR2 is SQIVND (reference sequence). This CDR3 comprises 18 residues. CDR3 sequence (DNA): TGTGCCAGTAGTATCCGCCCGGGACTAGCGGGGAGCACCGGGGAGCTGTTTTTT. It is translated as CASSIRPGLAGSTGELFF.

The rearrangement joins TRBV6-6 to TRBJ2-1, with D maybe TRBD2 (6 bases). The CDR3 covers 12 residues. From germline, CDR1 is MNHNY and CDR2 SVGAGI (reference sequence). V dropped 7 bases and J dropped 8 bases, with 12 bases sitting between them. The CDR3 sequence is CASTPAGDEQFF. Written as DNA, the CDR3 is TGTGCCAGCACCCCAGCGGGCGATGAGCAGTTCTTC.

This clone was seen once. V is TRBV10-3 and J is TRBJ1-2; 7 bases map to TRBD1. J was trimmed by 8 bases and V by 0 bases; bases with no gene match: 0. Germline assignment: CDR1 ENHRY and CDR2 SYGVKD. The CDR3 length is 12 residues. CDR3 nucleotides: TGTGCCATCAGTGAGTCAGGGGGCGGCTACACCTTC. This gives the protein CAISESGGGYTF.

The chain links TRBV4-3 to TRBJ2-7, with TRBD2 identical over 11 bases. Germline V gene lookup returns CDR1 LGHNA and CDR2 YSLEER. Trimming removed 1 base from V and 3 bases from J; junction bases left unmatched: 2. The CDR3 length is 15 residues. CDR3: CASSQAGTSGYEQYF. DNA of the CDR3: TGCGCCAGCAGCCAAGCCGGGACTAGCGGCTACGAGCAGTACTTC.

This clone has a handful of counts. The chain recombines TRBV7-3 with TRBJ1-1; tentatively, D is TRBD1 (5 bases). Trimming cost V 3 bases and J 2 bases, with 7 bases left between them. This CDR3 is built from 13 residues. The V gene's germline CDR1 is SGHTA and CDR2 FQGTGA. The CDR3 spells CASSLTVNTEAFF. The CDR3 nucleotides read TGTGCCAGCAGCTTGACAGTCAACACTGAAGCTTTCTTT.

V is TRBV24-1 and J is TRBJ2-7; 7 bases map to TRBD1. The V and J ends lost 3 bases and 2 bases, in that order; junction bases with no gene match: 9. Germline V gene lookup returns CDR1 KGHDR and CDR2 SFDVKD. This CDR3 region has 16 residues. CDR3 residues: CATSDVAGTETYEQYF. The DNA of the CDR3 is TGTGCCACCAGTGATGTTGCCGGGACAGAGACCTACGAGCAGTACTTC.

This sequence joins TRBV4-3 and TRBJ2-3; TRBD2 agrees at 7 bases. CDR3 size: 16 residues. Germline CDR1 and CDR2: LGHNA and YSLEER. Germline trimming cut 3 bases from V and 2 bases from J; bases unmatched to any gene: 8. Here the CDR3 DNA reads TGCGCCAGCAGCCAGGGACTAATAAGCCTCACAGATACGCAGTATTTT. It encodes CASSQGLISLTDTQYF.

The chain has TRBV9 and TRBJ2-3, with TRBD2 matching 15 bases. Trimming removed 3 bases from V and 1 base from J; junction bases left unmatched: 6. CDR3 length equals 18 residues. From germline, CDR1 is SGDLS and CDR2 YYNGEE. The CDR3 nucleotides read TGTGCCAGCAGCGGTTGGACTAGCGGGGGGGTTGGCACAGATACGCAGTATTTT. It yields the protein CASSGWTSGGVGTDTQYF.

The chain recombines TRBV27 with TRBJ2-5, with 12 bases identical to TRBD2. Germline V gives CDR1 MNHEY, CDR2 SMNVEV (reference sequence). The CDR3 covers 14 residues. J was trimmed by 4 bases and V by 6 bases; bases with no gene match: 3. CDR3 residues: CASRLLAGGETQYF. As DNA, the CDR3 is TGTGCCAGCAGATTACTAGCGGGAGGAGAGACCCAGTACTTC.

The chain combines TRBV15 with TRBJ1-5, with D unresolved. Germline lookup yields CDR1 LNHNV and CDR2 YYDKDF (reference sequence). The CDR3 spans 16 residues. Trimming removed 0 bases from V and 4 bases from J, with 13 bases in between. This CDR3 reads CATSREGTALNQPQHF. The CDR3 DNA sequence: TGTGCCACCAGCAGAGAGGGCACAGCTCTAAATCAGCCCCAGCATTTT.

This sequence joins TRBV18 and TRBJ1-3; D possibly corresponds to TRBD1 (5 bases). The germline gives CDR1 KGHSH, CDR2 LQKENI. V was cut by 3 bases and J by 1 base, with 22 bases left in between. This CDR3 is built from 19 residues. The CDR3 is CASSPPRRGPGFSGNTIYF. The CDR3 DNA reads as TGTGCCAGCTCACCCCCAAGAAGGGGCCCAGGATTTTCTGGAAACACCATATATTTT.

Ten or more counts support this clone. The junction shows a germline mismatch at one end, possibly a read error. CDR3 nucleotide sequence: TGTGCCAGCACCCAAACCGGGGGGAGGGTGATCTTC. Translated: CASTQTGGRVIF. The rearrangement links TRBV4-2 to TRBJ2-1, with 7 bases lining up with TRBD2. The CDR3 length is 12 residues. Germline CDR1 reads LGHNA; CDR2 reads YNFKEQ.

This rearrangement joins TRBV14 to TRBJ2-1; 8 bases align to TRBD2. After removal of 4 bases from V and 12 bases from J, the junction contained 32 bases not matched to a gene. Germline loops: CDR1 SGHDN, CDR2 FVKESK. The CDR3 length is 21 residues. Written as DNA, the CDR3 is TGTGCCAGCAGCCTCCGACGGCGGGAGGATTCTAGGGCGTTTGAATTGAGTAGGCAGTTCTTC. It translates to CASSLRRREDSRAFELSRQFF. The whole variable domain, remainder taken from reference TRBV14 and TRBJ2-1, is EAGVTQFPSHSVIEKGQTVTLRCDPISGHDNLYWYRRVMGKEIKFLLHFVKESKQDESGMPNNRFLAERTGGTYSTLKVQPAELEDSGVYFCASSLRRREDSRAFELSRQFFGPGTRLTVL.